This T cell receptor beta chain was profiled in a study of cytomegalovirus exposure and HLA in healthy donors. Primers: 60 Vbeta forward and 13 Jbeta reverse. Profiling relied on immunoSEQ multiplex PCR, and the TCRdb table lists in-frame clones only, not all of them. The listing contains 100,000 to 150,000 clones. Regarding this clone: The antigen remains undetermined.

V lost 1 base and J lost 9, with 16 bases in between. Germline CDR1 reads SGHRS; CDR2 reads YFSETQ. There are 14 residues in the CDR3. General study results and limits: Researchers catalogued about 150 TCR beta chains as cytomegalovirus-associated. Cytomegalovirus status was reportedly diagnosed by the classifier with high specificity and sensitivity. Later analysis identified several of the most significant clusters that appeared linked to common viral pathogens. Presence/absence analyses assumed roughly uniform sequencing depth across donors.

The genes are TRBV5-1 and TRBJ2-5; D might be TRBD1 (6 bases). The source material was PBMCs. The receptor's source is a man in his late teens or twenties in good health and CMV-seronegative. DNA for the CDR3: TGCGCCAGCAGCTTGTCCACAGGGAGCGTGGCCCAGTACTTC. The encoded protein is CASSLSTGSVAQYF. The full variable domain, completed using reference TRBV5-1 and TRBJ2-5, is KAGVTQTPRYLIKTRGQQVTLSCSPISGHRSVSWYQQTPGQGLQFLFEYFSETQRNKGNFPGRFSGRQFSNSRSEMNVSTLELGDSALYLCASSLSTGSVAQYFGPGTRLLVL.